In its sample, the clone carrying this T cell receptor beta chain was seen once. Germline V lookup: CDR1 SGHAT, CDR2 FQNNGV. V lost 4 bases and J lost 9; bases outside the gene matches: 6. This CDR3 has 15 residues. These data are taken from a study of blood T cell repertoires in COVID-19. The wider study: The United States, Italy and Spain supplied acute and convalescent COVID-19 samples. PBMCs, B-cell-depleted T cells, or T cells were the source of the cDNA or gDNA that made up the material.

How the authors handled the data: Reference gene primers were amplified, and this amplification served to estimate nucleated cell counts. The table came from immunoSEQ multiplex PCR; TCRdb's copy has only in-frame clones and leaves some out. V, J and clone size derive from that table, while D and trimming were established from the DNA sequence. The sample lists roughly 200,000 clones, 90% seen once, with 0.5% to 0.6% in the top ten. The V and J genes are TRBV11-2 and TRBJ1-6, with 10 bases fitting TRBD1. Sequencing was carried out using peripheral blood. The source is a man over 45 with acute or convalescent COVID-19. This chain's CDR3 is CASSYTRTGGSPLHF. The CDR3 DNA sequence: TGTGCCAGCAGCTACACCCGGACAGGGGGTTCACCCCTCCACTTT.